This T cell receptor beta chain is from a study of T-cell reconstitution after alpha-beta-depleted transplantation in children. Findings and limits, study-wide: Recipient T cells and thymic progenitors that survived gave rise to the high TCRbeta diversity observed at day 60 in some patients.

The CDR3 extends over 14 amino acids. V lost 0 bases to trimming and J lost 4 bases, with 6 bases between them. CDR1 is SGHDN, CDR2 FVKESK, per germline. On this clonotype itself: The target antigen is unknown.

Preparation of the TCRbeta library used unique molecular identifiers. TCRdb re-analysed the PCR reads in MiXCR, keeping a single row per CDR3 protein. The repertoire includes approximately 400,000 distinct CDR3 sequences, about 16% of them detected once, and less than 30% sits in the top ten. The sample was PBMCs, mostly from graft donor cells, taken 360 days after TCRalphabeta/CD19-depleted stem cell transplant. This receptor was identified in a boy younger than two who had a stem cell transplant for Wiskott-Aldrich syndrome, so the T cells may come from the graft donor. The chain joins TRBV14 to TRBJ2-2; D gene unclear. CDR3: CASSQDRFTGELFF. CDR3 nucleotides: TGTGCCAGCAGCCAAGACAGATTCACCGGGGAGCTGTTTTTT.